This entry features one TCR beta chain sequence. The antigen remains undetermined. TCR alpha and beta CDR3 regions were amplified from RNA using iRepertoire nested multiplex PCR. One-step reverse transcription and amplification started from about 100-400 ng of tissue mRNA or PBMC total RNA. TCRdb re-called the multiplex PCR reads through MiXCR, storing one row per CDR3 protein. The sample contains approximately 89,000 distinct CDR3 sequences, 23% of which appear only once. The entry originates in a study of glioma-infiltrating T cells. Study conclusions and caveats: Gliomas, especially low-grade, showed above-expected tissue-blood divergence; non-neoplastic patients showed below. Very few CDR3 sequences were shared between tissue and blood.

V lost 2 bases and J 6 bases, leaving 17 bases between the germline ends. CDR1 is MDHEN, CDR2 SYDVKM, per germline. The CDR3 is made up of 16 amino acids. Sequenced material: glioma tissue, nonneoplastic brain tissue, or PBMCs (not recorded which). This TCR came from a human donor with low-grade glioma or glioblastoma, undergoing nonglioma brain surgery, or in good health (not recorded which). The gene calls are TRBV28 and TRBJ1-5, with no clear D. DNA for the CDR3: TGTGCCAGCAGTTTACCTGGGATAGGGAGACTTCAGCCCCAGCATTTT. Translation gives CASSLPGIGRLQPQHF.